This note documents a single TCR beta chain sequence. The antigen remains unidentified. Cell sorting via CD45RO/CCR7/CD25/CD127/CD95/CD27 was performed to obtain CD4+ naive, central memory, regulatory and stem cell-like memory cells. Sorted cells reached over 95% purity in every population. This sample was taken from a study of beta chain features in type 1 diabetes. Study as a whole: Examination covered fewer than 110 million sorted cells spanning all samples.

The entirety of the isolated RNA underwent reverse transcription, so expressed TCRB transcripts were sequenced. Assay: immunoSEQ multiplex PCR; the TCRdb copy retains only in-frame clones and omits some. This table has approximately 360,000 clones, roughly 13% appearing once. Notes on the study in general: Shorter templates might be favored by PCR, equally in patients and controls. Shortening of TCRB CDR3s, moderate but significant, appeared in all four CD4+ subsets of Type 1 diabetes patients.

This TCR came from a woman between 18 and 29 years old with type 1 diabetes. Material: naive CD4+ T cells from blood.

The CDR3 DNA follows: TGTGCCAGCAACAGGGACGGTAACTATGGCTACACCTTC. Translation gives CASNRDGNYGYTF. The gene calls are TRBV28 and TRBJ1-2; a possible D gene is TRBD1 (6 bases). Trimming took 7 bases from V and 1 from J, leaving 10 bases between them. In germline, CDR1 is MDHEN, CDR2 SYDVKM. CDR3 length: 13 residues.